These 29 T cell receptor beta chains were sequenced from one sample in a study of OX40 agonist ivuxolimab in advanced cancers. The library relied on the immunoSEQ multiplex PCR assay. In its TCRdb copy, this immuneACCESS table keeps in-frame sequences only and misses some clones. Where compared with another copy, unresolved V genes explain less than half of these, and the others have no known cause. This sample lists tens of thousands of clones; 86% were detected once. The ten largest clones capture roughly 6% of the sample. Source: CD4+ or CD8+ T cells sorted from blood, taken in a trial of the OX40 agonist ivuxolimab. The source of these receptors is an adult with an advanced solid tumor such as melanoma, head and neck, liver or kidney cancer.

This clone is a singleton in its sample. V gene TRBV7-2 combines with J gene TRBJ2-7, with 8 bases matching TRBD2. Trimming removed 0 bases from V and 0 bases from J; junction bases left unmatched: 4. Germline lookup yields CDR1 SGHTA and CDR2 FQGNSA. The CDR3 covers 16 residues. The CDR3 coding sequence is TGTGCCAGCAGCTTAGCCCCCAGCGGGGGCTCCTACGAGCAGTACTTC. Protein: CASSLAPSGGSYEQYF.

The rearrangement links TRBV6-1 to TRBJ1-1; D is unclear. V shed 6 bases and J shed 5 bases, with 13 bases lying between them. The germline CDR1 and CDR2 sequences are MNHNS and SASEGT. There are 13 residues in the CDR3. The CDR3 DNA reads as TGTGCCAGCAGCTCCCCGGCTAAAACTGAAGCTTTCTTT. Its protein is CASSSPAKTEAFF.

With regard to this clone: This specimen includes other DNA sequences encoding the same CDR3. The chain's CDR3 is CASSPDRDYGYTF. CDR3 nucleotide sequence: TGTGCCAGCTCACCAGACAGGGACTATGGCTACACCTTC. The rearrangement uses TRBV18 and TRBJ1-2; 7 bases match TRBD1. Trimming removed 2 bases from V and 3 bases from J; junction bases left unmatched: 0. The CDR3 sequence is 13 residues long. The germline CDR1 and CDR2 sequences are KGHSH and LQKENI. Using reference TRBV18 and TRBJ1-2 for the parts outside the CDR3, the full variable domain is NAGVMQNPRHLVRRRGQEARLRCSPMKGHSHVYWYRQLPEEGLKFMVYLQKENIIDESGMPKERFSAEFPKEGPSILRIQQVVRGDSAAYFCASSPDRDYGYTFGSGTRLTVV.

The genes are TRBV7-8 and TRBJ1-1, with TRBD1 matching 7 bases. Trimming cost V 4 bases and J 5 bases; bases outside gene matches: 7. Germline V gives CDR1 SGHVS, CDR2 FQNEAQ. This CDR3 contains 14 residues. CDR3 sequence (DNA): TGTGCCAGCAGCTCACAGGGGAGAAAGACTGAAGCTTTCTTT. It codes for CASSSQGRKTEAFF.

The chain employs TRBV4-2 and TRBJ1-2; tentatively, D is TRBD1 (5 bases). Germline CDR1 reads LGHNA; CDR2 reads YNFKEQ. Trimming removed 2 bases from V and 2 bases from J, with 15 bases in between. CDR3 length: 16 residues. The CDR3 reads CASSQHRDGPNYGYTF. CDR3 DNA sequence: TGTGCCAGCAGCCAACACCGGGACGGCCCCAACTATGGCTACACCTTC.

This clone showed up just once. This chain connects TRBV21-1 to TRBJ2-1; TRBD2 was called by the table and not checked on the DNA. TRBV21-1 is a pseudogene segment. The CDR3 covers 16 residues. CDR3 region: CASSKRGGGGNNEQFF. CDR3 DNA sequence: TGTGCCAGCAGCAAAAGGGGAGGGGGAGGGAACAATGAGCAGTTCTTC.

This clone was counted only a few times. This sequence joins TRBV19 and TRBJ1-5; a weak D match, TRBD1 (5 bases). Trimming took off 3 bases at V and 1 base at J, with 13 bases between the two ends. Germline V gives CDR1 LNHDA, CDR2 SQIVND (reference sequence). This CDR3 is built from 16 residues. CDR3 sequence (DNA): TGTGCCAGTAGTATCAGGGAACTTAGGAGCAATCAGCCCCAGCATTTT. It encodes CASSIRELRSNQPQHF. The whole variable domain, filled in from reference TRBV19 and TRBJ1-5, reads DGGITQSPKYLFRKEGQNVTLSCEQNLNHDAMYWYRQDPGQGLRLIYYSQIVNDFQKGDIAEGYSVSREKKESFPLTVTSAQKNPTAFYLCASSIRELRSNQPQHFGDGTRLSIL.

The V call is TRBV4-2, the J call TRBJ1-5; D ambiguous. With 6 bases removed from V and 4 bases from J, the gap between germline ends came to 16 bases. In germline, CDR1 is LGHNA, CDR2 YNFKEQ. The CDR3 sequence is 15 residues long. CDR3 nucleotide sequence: TGTGCCAGCAGTCCATTCGGGTGGGATAATCAGCCCCAGCATTTT. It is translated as CASSPFGWDNQPQHF.

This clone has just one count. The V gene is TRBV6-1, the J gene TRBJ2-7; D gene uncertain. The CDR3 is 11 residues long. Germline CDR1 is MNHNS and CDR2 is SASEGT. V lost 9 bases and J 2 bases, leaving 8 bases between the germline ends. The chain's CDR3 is CASLGPYEQYF. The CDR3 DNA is TGTGCCAGTTTAGGTCCCTACGAGCAGTACTTC.

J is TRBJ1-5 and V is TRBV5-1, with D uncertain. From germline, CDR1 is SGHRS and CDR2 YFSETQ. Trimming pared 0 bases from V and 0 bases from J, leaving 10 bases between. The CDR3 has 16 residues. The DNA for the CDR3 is TGCGCCAGCAGCTTGGACGGGCCCTATAGCAATCAGCCCCAGCATTTT. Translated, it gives CASSLDGPYSNQPQHF.

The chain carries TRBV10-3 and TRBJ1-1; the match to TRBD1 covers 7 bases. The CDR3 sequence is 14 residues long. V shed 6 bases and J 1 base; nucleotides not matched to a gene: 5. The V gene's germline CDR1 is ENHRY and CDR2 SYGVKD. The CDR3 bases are TGTGCCATCAGGTCAGGACAGGAGAACACTGAAGCTTTCTTT. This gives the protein CAIRSGQENTEAFF.

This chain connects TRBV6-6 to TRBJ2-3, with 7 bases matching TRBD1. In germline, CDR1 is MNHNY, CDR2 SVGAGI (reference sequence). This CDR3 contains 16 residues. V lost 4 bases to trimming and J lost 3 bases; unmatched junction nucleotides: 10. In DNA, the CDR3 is TGTGCCAGCAGTTGGGGCCCGACAGGGTCTACAGATACGCAGTATTTT. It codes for CASSWGPTGSTDTQYF.

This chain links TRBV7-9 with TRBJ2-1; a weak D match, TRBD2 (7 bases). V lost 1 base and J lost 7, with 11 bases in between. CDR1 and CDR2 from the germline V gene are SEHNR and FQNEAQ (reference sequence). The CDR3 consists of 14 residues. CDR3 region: CASSLVGGANEQFF. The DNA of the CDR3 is TGTGCCAGCAGCTTAGTAGGGGGGGCAAATGAGCAGTTCTTC.

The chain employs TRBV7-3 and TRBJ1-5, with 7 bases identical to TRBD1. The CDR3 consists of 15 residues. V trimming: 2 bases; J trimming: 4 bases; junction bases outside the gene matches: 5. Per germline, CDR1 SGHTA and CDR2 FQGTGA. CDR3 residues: CASSLWGTANQPQHF. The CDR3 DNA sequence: TGTGCCAGCAGCTTATGGGGGACAGCAAATCAGCCCCAGCATTTT.

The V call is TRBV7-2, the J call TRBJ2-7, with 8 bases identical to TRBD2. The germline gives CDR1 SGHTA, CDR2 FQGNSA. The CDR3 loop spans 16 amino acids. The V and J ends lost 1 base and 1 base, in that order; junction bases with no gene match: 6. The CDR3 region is CASSLVSAGGSYEQYF. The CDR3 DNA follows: TGTGCCAGCAGCTTAGTTTCGGCGGGAGGATCCTACGAGCAGTACTTC.

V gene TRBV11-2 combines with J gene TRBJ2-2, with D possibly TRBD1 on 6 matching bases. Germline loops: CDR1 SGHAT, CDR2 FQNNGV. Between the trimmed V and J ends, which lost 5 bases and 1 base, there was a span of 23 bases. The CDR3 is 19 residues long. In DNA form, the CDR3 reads TGTGCCAGCAGCCTCCTATATTGGGCCAGGGGTTTGAACACCGGGGAGCTGTTTTTT. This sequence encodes CASSLLYWARGLNTGELFF. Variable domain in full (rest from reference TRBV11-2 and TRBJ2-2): EAGVAQSPRYKIIEKRQSVAFWCNPISGHATLYWYQQILGQGPKLLIQFQNNGVVDDSQLPKDRFSAERLKGVDSTLKIQPAKLEDSAVYLCASSLLYWARGLNTGELFFGEGSRLTVL.

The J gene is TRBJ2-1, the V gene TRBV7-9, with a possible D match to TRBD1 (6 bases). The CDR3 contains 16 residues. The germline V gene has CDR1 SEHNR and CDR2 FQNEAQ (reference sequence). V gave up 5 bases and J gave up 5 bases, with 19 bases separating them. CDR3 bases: TGTGCCAGCAGCCCCAGGACAGTCCTAACCAACAATGAGCAGTTCTTC. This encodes CASSPRTVLTNNEQFF.

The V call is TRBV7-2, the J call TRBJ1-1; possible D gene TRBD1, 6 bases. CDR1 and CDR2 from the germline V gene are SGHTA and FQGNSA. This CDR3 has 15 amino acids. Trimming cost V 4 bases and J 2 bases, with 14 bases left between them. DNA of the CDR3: TGTGCCAGCAGCTCGGACAGCAACCTTAACACTGAAGCTTTCTTT. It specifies CASSSDSNLNTEAFF.

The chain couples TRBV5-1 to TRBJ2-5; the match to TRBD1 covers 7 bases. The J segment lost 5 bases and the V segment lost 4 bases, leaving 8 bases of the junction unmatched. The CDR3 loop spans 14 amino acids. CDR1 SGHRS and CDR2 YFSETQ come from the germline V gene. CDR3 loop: CASSTSGGRETQYF. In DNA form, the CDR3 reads TGCGCCAGCAGCACCTCAGGGGGAAGGGAGACCCAGTACTTC. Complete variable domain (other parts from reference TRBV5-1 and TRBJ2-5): KAGVTQTPRYLIKTRGQQVTLSCSPISGHRSVSWYQQTPGQGLQFLFEYFSETQRNKGNFPGRFSGRQFSNSRSEMNVSTLELGDSALYLCASSTSGGRETQYFGPGTRLLVL.

The CDR3 DNA reads TGTGCCAGCACTTCGAGGGGGGGCGCGGGCACTGAAGCTTTCTTT. Translated, it gives CASTSRGGAGTEAFF. The genes are TRBV5-5 and TRBJ1-1, with D tentatively TRBD1 (6 bases). From germline, CDR1 is SGHKS and CDR2 YYEKEE (reference sequence). CDR3 length: 15 residues. Trimming shortened V by 6 bases and J by 4 bases, and 19 bases separated the two germline ends.

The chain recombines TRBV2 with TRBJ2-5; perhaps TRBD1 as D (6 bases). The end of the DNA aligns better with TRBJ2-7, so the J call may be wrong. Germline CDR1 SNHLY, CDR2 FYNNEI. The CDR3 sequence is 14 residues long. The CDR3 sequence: CASSGSDRRHEQYF. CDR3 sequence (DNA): TGTGCCAGCAGTGGGTCCGACAGGCGGCACGAGCAGTACTTC.

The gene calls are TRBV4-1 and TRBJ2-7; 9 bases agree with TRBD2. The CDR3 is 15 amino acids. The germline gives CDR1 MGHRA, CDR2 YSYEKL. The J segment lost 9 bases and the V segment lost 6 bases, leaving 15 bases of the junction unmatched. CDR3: CASRTDAAGGKRQYF. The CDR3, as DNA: TGCGCCAGCAGAACCGACGCAGCGGGAGGCAAAAGGCAGTACTTC.

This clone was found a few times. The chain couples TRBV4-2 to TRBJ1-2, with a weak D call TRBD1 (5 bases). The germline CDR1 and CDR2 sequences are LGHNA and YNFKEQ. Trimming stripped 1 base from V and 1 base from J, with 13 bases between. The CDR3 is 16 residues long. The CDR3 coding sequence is TGTGCCAGCAGCCAAGGCCCCCGACAGAATAACTATGGCTACACCTTC. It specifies CASSQGPRQNNYGYTF.

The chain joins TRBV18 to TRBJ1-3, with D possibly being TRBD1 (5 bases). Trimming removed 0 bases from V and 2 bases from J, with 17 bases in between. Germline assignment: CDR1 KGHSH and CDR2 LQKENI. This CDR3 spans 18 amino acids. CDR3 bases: TGTGCCAGCTCACCACCGGGGAGGGGAGCACAACCTGGAAACACCATATATTTT. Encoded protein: CASSPPGRGAQPGNTIYF. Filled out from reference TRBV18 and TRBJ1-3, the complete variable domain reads NAGVMQNPRHLVRRRGQEARLRCSPMKGHSHVYWYRQLPEEGLKFMVYLQKENIIDESGMPKERFSAEFPKEGPSILRIQQVVRGDSAAYFCASSPPGRGAQPGNTIYFGEGSWLTVV.

CDR3: CASSIGQGTSNQPQHF. The CDR3 DNA reads as TGTGCCAGTAGTATCGGACAGGGGACGAGCAATCAGCCCCAGCATTTT. This chain uses TRBV19 with TRBJ1-5, with 9 nucleotides matching TRBD1. Germline V gives CDR1 LNHDA, CDR2 SQIVND (reference sequence). CDR3 length: 16 residues. V lost 3 bases, J lost 1 base, and 4 bases stayed unmatched.

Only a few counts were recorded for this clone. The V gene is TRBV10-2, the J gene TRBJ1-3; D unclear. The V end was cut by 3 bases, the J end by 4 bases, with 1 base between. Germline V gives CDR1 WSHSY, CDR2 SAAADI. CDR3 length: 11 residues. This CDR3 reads CASSEGNTIYF. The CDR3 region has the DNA TGCGCCAGCAGTGAAGGAAACACCATATATTTT.

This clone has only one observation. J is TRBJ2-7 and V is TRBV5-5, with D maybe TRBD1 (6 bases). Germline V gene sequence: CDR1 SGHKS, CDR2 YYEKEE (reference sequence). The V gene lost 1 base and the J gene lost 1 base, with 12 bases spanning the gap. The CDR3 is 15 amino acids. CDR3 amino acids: CASSLTTGPSYEQYF. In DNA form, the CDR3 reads TGTGCCAGCAGCTTGACAACAGGGCCGTCCTACGAGCAGTACTTC. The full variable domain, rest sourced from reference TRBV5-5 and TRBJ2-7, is DAGVTQSPTHLIKTRGQQVTLRCSPISGHKSVSWYQQVLGQGPQFIFQYYEKEERGRGNFPDRFSARQFPNYSSELNVNALLLGDSALYLCASSLTTGPSYEQYFGPGTRLTVT.

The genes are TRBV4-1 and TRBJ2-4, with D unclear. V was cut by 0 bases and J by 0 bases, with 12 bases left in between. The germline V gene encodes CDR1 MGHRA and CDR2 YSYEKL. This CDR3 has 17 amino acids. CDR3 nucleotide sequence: TGCGCCAGCAGCCAAGAGCCCGGGTTGCTAGCCAAAAACATTCAGTACTTC. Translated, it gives CASSQEPGLLAKNIQYF.

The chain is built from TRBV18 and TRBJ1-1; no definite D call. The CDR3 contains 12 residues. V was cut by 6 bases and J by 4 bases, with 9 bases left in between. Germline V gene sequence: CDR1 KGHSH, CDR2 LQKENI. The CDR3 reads CASSPTGTEAFF. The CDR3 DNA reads TGTGCCAGCTCCCCGACCGGCACTGAAGCTTTCTTT.